This TCR beta chain is drawn from a study of control samples from healthy donors and cancer patients. V dropped 6 bases and J dropped 4; count of bases not matched to a gene: 6. The CDR3 contains 15 residues. The germline V gene has CDR1 SEHNR and CDR2 FQNEAQ (reference sequence). This table comes from immunoSEQ multiplex PCR, and its TCRdb copy is limited to in-frame clones, with some not included. The repertoire holds about 130,000 clones, 80% to 95% seen once, with 2% to 2.5% in the top ten. The clonotype comes from a woman aged 50 to 60 in good health. Sequenced material: blood. V usage is TRBV7-9 and J usage is TRBJ2-2; 9 bases agree with TRBD1. The CDR3 spells CASRPGQGGTGELFF. In DNA form, the CDR3 reads TGTGCCAGCAGGCCGGGACAGGGTGGCACCGGGGAGCTGTTTTTT.